These 15 T cell receptor beta chains share one sample of origin, sequenced in a study of PD-L1 blockade in urothelial cancer. TCRdb's copy holds only in-frame clones and misses some; the assay was immunoSEQ multiplex PCR. This table has around 50,000 clones, roughly 82% appearing once. The sample's time point: pretreatment peripheral blood. This material consisted of PBMCs, taken around atezolizumab (anti-PD-L1) treatment. All receptors derive from a man between 50 and 59 years old with urothelial cancer.

The V and J genes are TRBV7-6 and TRBJ2-3; TRBD2 matches at 7 bases. CDR3 length: 15 residues. V dropped 6 bases and J dropped 0; count of bases not matched to a gene: 6. The germline CDR1 and CDR2 sequences are SGHVS and FNYEAQ. The CDR3 is CASRGGTYSTDTQYF. The CDR3 bases are TGTGCCAGCAGGGGGGGGACCTATAGCACAGATACGCAGTATTTT.

The V gene is TRBV6-5, the J gene TRBJ2-2; 10 nucleotides agree with TRBD1. Germline V lookup: CDR1 MNHEY, CDR2 SVGAGI. V lost 8 bases, J lost 8 bases, and 8 bases stayed unmatched. CDR3 size: 14 residues. The CDR3 region is CASRDRGSGGELFF. DNA for the CDR3: TGTGCCAGCCGGGACAGGGGTTCCGGAGGGGAGCTGTTTTTT.

The chain recombines TRBV15 with TRBJ1-2; 7 bases are shared with TRBD1. The CDR3 sequence is 14 residues long. Germline trimming cut 7 bases from V and 0 bases from J; bases unmatched to any gene: 5. Per germline, CDR1 LNHNV and CDR2 YYDKDF (reference sequence). CDR3 in amino acids: CATTLGTANYGYTF. In nucleotides, the CDR3 is TGTGCCACCACCCTCGGGACAGCTAACTATGGCTACACCTTC.

This sequence joins TRBV15 and TRBJ2-3; tentative D call: TRBD2 (5 bases). Germline values: CDR1 LNHNV, CDR2 YYDKDF (reference sequence). V was trimmed by 0 bases and J by 4 bases, leaving 17 bases between them. The CDR3 length is 17 residues. The CDR3 DNA reads TGTGCCACCAGCAGAGATATGGGCGCCCCGAGGGCAGATACGCAGTATTTT. This encodes CATSRDMGAPRADTQYF.

The rearrangement joins TRBV5-5 to TRBJ2-7; TRBD2 matches at 13 bases. In germline, CDR1 is SGHKS, CDR2 YYEKEE (reference sequence). This CDR3 comprises 15 residues. The junction had 2 bases not matched to a gene; V was cut back by 4 bases and J by 1 base. Written as DNA, the CDR3 is TGTGCCAGCAGCAGACTAGCGGGAGGTTCCTACGAGCAGTACTTC. Encoded protein: CASSRLAGGSYEQYF.

The V and J genes are TRBV6-5 and TRBJ1-2; 8 bases are a match to TRBD1. Germline-derived CDR1 and CDR2 are MNHEY and SVGAGI. This CDR3 is 14 amino acids long. With 4 bases clipped from V and 5 bases from J, the junction kept 6 bases outside the gene matches. The CDR3 here is CASSSDRVLYGYTF. CDR3 bases: TGTGCCAGCAGTTCGGACAGGGTGTTGTATGGCTACACCTTC.

The chain uses TRBV19 and TRBJ1-5, with D perhaps matching TRBD1 (6 bases). Per the germline V gene, CDR1 is LNHDA and CDR2 is SQIVND (reference sequence). Trimming cost V 3 bases and J 6 bases, with 12 bases left between them. CDR3 size: 14 residues. This chain's CDR3 is CASSIIRGGQPQHF. CDR3 DNA: TGTGCCAGTAGTATTATCAGGGGCGGTCAGCCCCAGCATTTT.

The chain is built from TRBV11-2 and TRBJ1-4; the D gene is possibly TRBD1 (6 bases). The CDR3 runs to 15 residues. CDR1 and CDR2 from the germline V gene are SGHAT and FQNNGV. With 1 base removed from V and 8 bases from J, the gap between germline ends came to 14 bases. The CDR3 DNA reads TGTGCCAGCAGCTTAGGGAACAGGGTGGTCGAAAAACTGTTTTTT. Its protein product is CASSLGNRVVEKLFF.

This chain joins TRBV5-1 and TRBJ2-7; D is ambiguous. The V end was cut by 4 bases, the J end by 2 bases, with 13 bases between. CDR3 length equals 14 residues. Germline CDR1 is SGHRS and CDR2 is YFSETQ. CDR3 nucleotides: TGCGCCAGCAGCGCAACGACATATGCCTACGAGCAGTACTTC. Translation gives CASSATTYAYEQYF.

There are a few counts of this clone. V is TRBV10-1 and J is TRBJ1-6, with D possibly TRBD1 on 5 matching bases. V shed 3 bases and J shed 10 bases, with 7 bases lying between them. Germline CDR1 is WNHNN and CDR2 is SYGVQD (reference sequence). The CDR3 extends over 12 amino acids. The CDR3 loop is CASSDRGSPLHF. Written as DNA, the CDR3 is TGCGCCAGCAGTGACCGGGGGTCACCCCTCCACTTT.

The chain couples TRBV7-9 to TRBJ2-3; 8 nucleotides line up with TRBD2. Losses at the gene ends were 2 bases for V and 2 bases for J; bases not matched to a gene: 6. The CDR3 sequence is 16 residues long. CDR1 and CDR2 (germline): SEHNR, FQNEAQ (reference sequence). CDR3 region: CASSLLAGGVTDTQYF. In DNA form, the CDR3 reads TGTGCCAGCAGCTTACTGGCGGGAGGAGTCACAGATACGCAGTATTTT.

This clone was detected a few times. The chain has TRBV7-8 and TRBJ2-1; D unresolved. From germline, CDR1 is SGHVS and CDR2 FQNEAQ. The CDR3 length is 13 residues. V shed 4 bases and J shed 9 bases, with 13 bases lying between them. The CDR3 spells CASSSPVSREQFF. The CDR3 bases are TGTGCCAGCAGCTCCCCCGTTAGTCGTGAGCAGTTCTTC.

The chain has TRBV11-2 and TRBJ2-1, with D possibly matching TRBD1 (5 bases). The CDR3 runs 15 residues. The germline V gene encodes CDR1 SGHAT and CDR2 FQNNGV. V was clipped by 3 bases and J by 6 bases, with 15 bases between them. CDR3 protein: CASSFSGNFGNEQFF. CDR3 in DNA: TGTGCCAGCAGCTTTTCAGGGAATTTTGGCAATGAGCAGTTCTTC.

The chain links TRBV7-3 to TRBJ2-1; D gene uncertain. Per the germline V gene, CDR1 is SGHTA and CDR2 is FQGTGA. The V gene lost 2 bases and the J gene lost 2 bases, with 4 bases spanning the gap. This CDR3 region has 13 residues. CDR3 nucleotide sequence: TGTGCCAGCAGCTTACTAGCCTACAATGAGCAGTTCTTC. This encodes CASSLLAYNEQFF.

This clone was found once. This sequence joins TRBV19 and TRBJ1-2; unclear D gene. Trimming cost V 8 bases and J 4 bases, with 17 bases left between them. Germline lookup yields CDR1 LNHDA and CDR2 SQIVND (reference sequence). This CDR3 region has 14 residues. This CDR3 reads CASASPEVSYGYTF. The CDR3 DNA reads TGTGCCAGTGCGTCACCGGAGGTGAGCTATGGCTACACCTTC.